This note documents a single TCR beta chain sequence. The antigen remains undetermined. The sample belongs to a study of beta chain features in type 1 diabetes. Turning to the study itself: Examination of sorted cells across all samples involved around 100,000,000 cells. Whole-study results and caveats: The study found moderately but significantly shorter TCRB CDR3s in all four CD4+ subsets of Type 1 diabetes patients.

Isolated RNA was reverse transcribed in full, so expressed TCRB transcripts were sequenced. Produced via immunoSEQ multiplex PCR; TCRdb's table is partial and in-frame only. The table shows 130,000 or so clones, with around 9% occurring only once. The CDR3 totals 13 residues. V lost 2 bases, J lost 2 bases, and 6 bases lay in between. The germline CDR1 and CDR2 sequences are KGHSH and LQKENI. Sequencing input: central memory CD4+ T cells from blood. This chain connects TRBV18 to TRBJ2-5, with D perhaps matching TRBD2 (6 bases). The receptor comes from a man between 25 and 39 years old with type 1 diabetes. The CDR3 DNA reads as TGTGCCAGCTCACCAAGCGGGCAAGAGACCCAGTACTTC. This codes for CASSPSGQETQYF.